This TCR beta chain was sequenced during a study of shared clonotypes between healthy human individuals. Deletions cut 0 bases from V and 1 base from J, with 18 bases between. The CDR3 runs to 18 residues. Germline values: CDR1 SGHNT, CDR2 YYREEE (reference sequence). TCRdb keeps only in-frame clones here, not all; method: immunoSEQ multiplex PCR. In the table there are about 2.4 million clones, 90% to 95% of which are singletons. Sequenced material: naive CD4+ T cells from PBMCs. The subset is: CD45RA+ positively selected. The clonotype originates from a man between 18 and 35 years old in good health. Some clones in this sample may be carry-over from other donors' samples. V is TRBV5-4 and J is TRBJ2-3; D perhaps matches TRBD2 (6 bases). The CDR3 DNA sequence: TGTGCCAGCAGCTTGGGGGGGAGACAGCGGAGGGGCACAGATACGCAGTATTTT. It specifies CASSLGGRQRRGTDTQYF.